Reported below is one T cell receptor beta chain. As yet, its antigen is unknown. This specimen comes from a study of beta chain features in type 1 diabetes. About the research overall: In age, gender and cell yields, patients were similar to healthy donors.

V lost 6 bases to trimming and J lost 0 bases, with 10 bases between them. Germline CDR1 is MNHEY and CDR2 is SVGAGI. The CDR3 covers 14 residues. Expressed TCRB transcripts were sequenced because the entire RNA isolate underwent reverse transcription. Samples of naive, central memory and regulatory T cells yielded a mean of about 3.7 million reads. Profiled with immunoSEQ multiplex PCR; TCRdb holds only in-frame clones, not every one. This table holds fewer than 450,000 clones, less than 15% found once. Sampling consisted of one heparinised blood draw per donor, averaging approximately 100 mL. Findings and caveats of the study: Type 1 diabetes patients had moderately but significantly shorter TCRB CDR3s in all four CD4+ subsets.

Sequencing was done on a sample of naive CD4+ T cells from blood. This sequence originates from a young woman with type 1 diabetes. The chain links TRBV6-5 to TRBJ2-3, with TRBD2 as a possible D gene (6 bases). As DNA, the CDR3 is TGTGCCAGCAGATACGGACTAAGCACAGATACGCAGTATTTT. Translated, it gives CASRYGLSTDTQYF.